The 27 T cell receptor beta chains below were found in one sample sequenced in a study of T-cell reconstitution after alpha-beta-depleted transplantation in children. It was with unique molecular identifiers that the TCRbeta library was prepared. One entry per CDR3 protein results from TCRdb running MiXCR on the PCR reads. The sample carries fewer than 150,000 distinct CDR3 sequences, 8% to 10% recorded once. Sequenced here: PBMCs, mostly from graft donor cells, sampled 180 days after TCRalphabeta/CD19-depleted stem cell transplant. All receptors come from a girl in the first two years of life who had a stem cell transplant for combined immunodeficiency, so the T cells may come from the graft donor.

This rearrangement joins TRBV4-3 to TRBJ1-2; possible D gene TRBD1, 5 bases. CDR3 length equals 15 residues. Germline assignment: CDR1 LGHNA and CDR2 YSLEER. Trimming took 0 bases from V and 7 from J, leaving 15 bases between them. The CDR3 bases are TGCGCCAGCAGCCAAGACCGGGGGGTTAGTTTTGGCTACACCTTC. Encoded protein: CASSQDRGVSFGYTF.

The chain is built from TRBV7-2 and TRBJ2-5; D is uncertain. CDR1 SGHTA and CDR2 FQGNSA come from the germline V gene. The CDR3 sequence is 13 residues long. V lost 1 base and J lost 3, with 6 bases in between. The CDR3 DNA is TGTGCCAGCAGCTTAGTCAGAAAAGAGACCCAGTACTTC. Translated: CASSLVRKETQYF.

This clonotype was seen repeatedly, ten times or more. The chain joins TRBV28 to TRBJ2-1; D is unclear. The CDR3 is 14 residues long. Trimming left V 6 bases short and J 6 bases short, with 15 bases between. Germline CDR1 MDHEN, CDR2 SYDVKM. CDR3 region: CASSQGGSLNEQFF. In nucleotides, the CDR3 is TGTGCCAGCAGCCAAGGTGGCAGTCTCAATGAGCAGTTCTTC.

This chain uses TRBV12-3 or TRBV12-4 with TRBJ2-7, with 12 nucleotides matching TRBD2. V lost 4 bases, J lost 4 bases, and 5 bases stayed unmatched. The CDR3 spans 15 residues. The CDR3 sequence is CASSCRLAGAYEQYF. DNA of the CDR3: TGTGCCAGCAGTTGTAGACTAGCGGGAGCTTACGAGCAGTACTTC.

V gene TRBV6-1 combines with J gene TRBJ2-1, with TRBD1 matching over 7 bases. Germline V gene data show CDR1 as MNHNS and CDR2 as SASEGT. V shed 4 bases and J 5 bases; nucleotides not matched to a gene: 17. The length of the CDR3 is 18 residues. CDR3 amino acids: CASSGRSWWTGDHNEQFF. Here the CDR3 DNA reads TGTGCCAGCAGTGGGCGATCCTGGTGGACAGGTGACCACAATGAGCAGTTCTTC.

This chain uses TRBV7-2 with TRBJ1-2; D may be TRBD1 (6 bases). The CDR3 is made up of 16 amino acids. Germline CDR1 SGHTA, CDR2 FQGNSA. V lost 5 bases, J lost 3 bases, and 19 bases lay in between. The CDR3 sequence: CASSPPTGPRDYGYTF. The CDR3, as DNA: TGTGCCAGCAGCCCACCGACAGGTCCCAGGGACTATGGCTACACCTTC.

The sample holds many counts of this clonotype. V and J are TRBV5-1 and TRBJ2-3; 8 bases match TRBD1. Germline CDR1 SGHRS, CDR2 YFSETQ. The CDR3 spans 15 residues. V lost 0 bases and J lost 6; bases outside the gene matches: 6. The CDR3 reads CASSLEDRVIDTQYF. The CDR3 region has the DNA TGCGCCAGCAGCTTGGAGGACAGGGTCATCGATACGCAGTATTTT.

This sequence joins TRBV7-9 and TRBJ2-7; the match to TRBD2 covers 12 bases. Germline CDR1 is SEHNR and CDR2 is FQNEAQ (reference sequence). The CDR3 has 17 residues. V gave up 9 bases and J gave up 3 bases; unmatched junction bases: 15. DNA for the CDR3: TGTGCCAGGAGCCCCGGACTAGCGGGATGGAAAAACTACGAGCAGTACTTC. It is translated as CARSPGLAGWKNYEQYF.

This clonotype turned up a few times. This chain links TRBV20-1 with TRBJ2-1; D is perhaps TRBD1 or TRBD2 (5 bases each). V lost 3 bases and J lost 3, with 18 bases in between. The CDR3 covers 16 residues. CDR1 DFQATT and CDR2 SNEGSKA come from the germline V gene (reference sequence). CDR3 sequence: CSARGTRDRSYNEQFF. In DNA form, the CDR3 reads TGCAGTGCTAGGGGCACCCGGGACCGGAGCTACAATGAGCAGTTCTTC.

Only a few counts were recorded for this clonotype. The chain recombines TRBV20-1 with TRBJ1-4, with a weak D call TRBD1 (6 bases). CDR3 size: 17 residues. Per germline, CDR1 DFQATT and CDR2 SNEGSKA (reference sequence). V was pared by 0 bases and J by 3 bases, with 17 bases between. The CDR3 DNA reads TGCAGTGCTAGAGATCATCTCAGGGGCCCAGCTAATGAAAAACTGTTTTTT. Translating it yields CSARDHLRGPANEKLFF.

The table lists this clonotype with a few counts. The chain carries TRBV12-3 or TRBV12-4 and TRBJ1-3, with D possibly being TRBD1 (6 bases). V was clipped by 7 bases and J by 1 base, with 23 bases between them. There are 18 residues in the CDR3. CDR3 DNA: TGTGCCAGCAACTCAGCGATGGTGGGCAGGGGATCTGGAAACACCATATATTTT. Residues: CASNSAMVGRGSGNTIYF.

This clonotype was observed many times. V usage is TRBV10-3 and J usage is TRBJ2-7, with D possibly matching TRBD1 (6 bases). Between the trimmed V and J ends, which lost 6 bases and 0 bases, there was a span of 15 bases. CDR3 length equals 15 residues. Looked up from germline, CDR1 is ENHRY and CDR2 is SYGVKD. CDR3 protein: CAIRSGHTPSYEQYF. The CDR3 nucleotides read TGTGCCATCAGGTCGGGACACACTCCCTCCTACGAGCAGTACTTC.

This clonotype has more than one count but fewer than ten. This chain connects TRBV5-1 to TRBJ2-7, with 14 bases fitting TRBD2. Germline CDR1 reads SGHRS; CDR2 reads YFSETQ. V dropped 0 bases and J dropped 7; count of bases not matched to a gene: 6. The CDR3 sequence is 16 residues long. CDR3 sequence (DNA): TGCGCCAGCAGCTTGGGACTAGCGGGAGGGCTCGAGGAGCAGTACTTC. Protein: CASSLGLAGGLEEQYF.

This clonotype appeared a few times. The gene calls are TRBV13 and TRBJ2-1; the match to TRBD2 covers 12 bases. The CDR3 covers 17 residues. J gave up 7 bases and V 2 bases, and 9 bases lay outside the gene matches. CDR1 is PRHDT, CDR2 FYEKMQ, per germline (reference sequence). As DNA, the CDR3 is TGTGCCAGCAGCTTATCCCTAGCGGGAGGGCCTTATAATGAGCAGTTCTTC. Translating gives CASSLSLAGGPYNEQFF.

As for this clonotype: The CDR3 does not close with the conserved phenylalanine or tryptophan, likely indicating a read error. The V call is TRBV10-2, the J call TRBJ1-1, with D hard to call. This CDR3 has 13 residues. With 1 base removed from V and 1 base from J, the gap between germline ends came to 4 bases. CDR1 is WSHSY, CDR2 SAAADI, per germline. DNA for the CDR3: TGCGCCAGCAGTGAGTTGCCGAACACTGAAGCTTTCCTT. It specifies CASSELPNTEAFL.

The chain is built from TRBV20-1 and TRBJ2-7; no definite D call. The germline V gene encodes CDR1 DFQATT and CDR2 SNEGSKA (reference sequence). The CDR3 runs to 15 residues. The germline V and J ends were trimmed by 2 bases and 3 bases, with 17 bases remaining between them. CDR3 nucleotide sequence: TGCAGTGCTAGACTCCCTAGTAGTTCGGACTACGAGCAGTACTTC. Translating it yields CSARLPSSSDYEQYF.

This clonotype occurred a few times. This CDR3 is CSVRQRTGELFF. CDR3 in DNA: TGCAGCGTCCGGCAAAGGACCGGGGAGCTGTTTTTT. This chain links TRBV29-1 with TRBJ2-2; D gene unclear. Germline V gene lookup returns CDR1 SQVTM and CDR2 ANQGSEA. The CDR3 totals 12 residues. Trimming removed 6 bases from V and 5 bases from J, with 10 bases in between.

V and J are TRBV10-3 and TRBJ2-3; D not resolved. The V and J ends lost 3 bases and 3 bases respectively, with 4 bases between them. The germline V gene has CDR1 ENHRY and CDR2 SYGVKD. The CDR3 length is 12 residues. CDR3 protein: CAISEGTDTQYF. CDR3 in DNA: TGTGCCATCAGTGAAGGGACAGATACGCAGTATTTT.

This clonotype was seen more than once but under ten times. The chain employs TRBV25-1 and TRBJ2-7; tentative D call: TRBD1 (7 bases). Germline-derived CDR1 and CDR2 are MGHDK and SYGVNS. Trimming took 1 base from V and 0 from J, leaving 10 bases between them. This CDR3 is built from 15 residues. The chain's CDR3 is CASSEWGDSSYEQYF. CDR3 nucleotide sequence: TGTGCCAGCAGTGAATGGGGGGACAGCTCCTACGAGCAGTACTTC.

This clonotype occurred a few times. The CDR3 region is CASSHQKGDGILTDTQYF. CDR3 bases: TGCGCCAGCAGCCACCAAAAGGGTGATGGGATCCTCACAGATACGCAGTATTTT. The chain employs TRBV4-3 and TRBJ2-3; no firm D call. Germline CDR1 reads LGHNA; CDR2 reads YSLEER. Trimming stripped 3 bases from V and 2 bases from J, with 21 bases between. This CDR3 region has 18 residues.

The CDR3, as DNA: TGTGCCAGCAGCTTGGGGCTAGCGTCTGGGGCCAACGTCCTGACTTTC. It translates to CASSLGLASGANVLTF. The chain links TRBV7-2 to TRBJ2-6, with D possibly matching TRBD2 (6 bases). The CDR3 has 16 residues. The ends were cut back, 3 bases at V and 1 base at J, with 10 bases in the middle. Germline loops: CDR1 SGHTA, CDR2 FQGNSA.

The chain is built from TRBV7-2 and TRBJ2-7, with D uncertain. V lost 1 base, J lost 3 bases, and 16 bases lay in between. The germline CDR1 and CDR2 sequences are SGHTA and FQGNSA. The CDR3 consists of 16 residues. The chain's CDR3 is CASSLDSASFFYEQYF. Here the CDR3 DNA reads TGTGCCAGCAGCTTAGATTCGGCGTCCTTTTTCTACGAGCAGTACTTC.

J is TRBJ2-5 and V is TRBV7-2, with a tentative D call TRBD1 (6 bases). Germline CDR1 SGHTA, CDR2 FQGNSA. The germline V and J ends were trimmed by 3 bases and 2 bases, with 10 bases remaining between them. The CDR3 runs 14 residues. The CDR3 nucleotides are TGTGCCAGCAGCTTCGGACAGTCACAAGAGACCCAGTACTTC. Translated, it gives CASSFGQSQETQYF.

CDR3 in amino acids: CASRASNLGEKLFF. CDR3 DNA sequence: TGTGCCAGCCGGGCCAGCAACCTGGGTGAAAAACTGTTTTTT. The chain is built from TRBV3-1 and TRBJ1-4, with unresolved D. Germline CDR1 LGHDT, CDR2 YNNKEL (reference sequence). V lost 8 bases and J 7 bases, leaving 17 bases between the germline ends. The CDR3 is made up of 14 amino acids.

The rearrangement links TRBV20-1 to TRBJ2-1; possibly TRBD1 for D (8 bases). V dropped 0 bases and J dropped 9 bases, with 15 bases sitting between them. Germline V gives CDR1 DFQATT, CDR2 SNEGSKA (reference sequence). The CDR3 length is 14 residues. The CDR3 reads CSARDPGGGGEQFF. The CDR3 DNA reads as TGCAGTGCTAGAGATCCAGGGGGCGGGGGTGAGCAGTTCTTC.

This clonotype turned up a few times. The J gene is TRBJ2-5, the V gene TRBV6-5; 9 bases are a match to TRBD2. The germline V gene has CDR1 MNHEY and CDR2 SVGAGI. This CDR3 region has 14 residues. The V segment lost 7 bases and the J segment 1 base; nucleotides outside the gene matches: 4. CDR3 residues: CASTVGLAQETQYF. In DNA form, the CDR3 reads TGTGCCAGCACGGTGGGACTAGCCCAAGAGACCCAGTACTTC.

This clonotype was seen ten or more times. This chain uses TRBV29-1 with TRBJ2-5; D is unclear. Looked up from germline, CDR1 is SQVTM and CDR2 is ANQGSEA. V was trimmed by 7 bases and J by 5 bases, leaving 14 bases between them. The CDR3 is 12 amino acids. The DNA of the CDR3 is TGCAGCGCCCGCCTTTTTAGGGAGACCCAGTACTTC. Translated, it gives CSARLFRETQYF.